These 18 T cell receptor beta chains came from one sample sequenced in a study of blood T cells in healthy people across ages. Using a J-beta primer mix together with a sample-barcoded 5' primer, a second PCR was run for roughly 6 to 12 cycles. Each CDR3 protein is one row after TCRdb ran MiXCR on the 5' RACE reads. The table includes 600,000 to 650,000 distinct CDR3 sequences, around 54% detected once. The sample consisted of blood. Source of these receptors: a man in his 60s in good health.

The CDR3 region has the DNA TGTGCCAGCAGCTTAGTTTGGGAACCATATGGCTACACCTTC. As protein: CASSLVWEPYGYTF. J is TRBJ1-2 and V is TRBV7-9; D remains unclear. CDR3 size: 14 residues. The V end was cut by 1 base, the J end by 5 bases, with 11 bases between. In germline, CDR1 is SEHNR, CDR2 FQNEAQ (reference sequence).

This chain joins TRBV20-1 and TRBJ2-1; D is perhaps TRBD1 (6 bases). This CDR3 spans 13 amino acids. Trimming left V 3 bases short and J 4 bases short, with 10 bases between. Looked up from germline, CDR1 is DFQATT and CDR2 is SNEGSKA (reference sequence). CDR3 nucleotides: TGCAGTGCTAGCCCCACAGGGTACAATGAGCAGTTCTTC. It codes for CSASPTGYNEQFF.

This chain connects TRBV6-2 or TRBV6-3 to TRBJ2-5, with TRBD2 matching over 8 bases. The CDR3 runs 17 residues. V gave up 5 bases and J gave up 5 bases; unmatched junction bases: 16. Germline-derived CDR1 and CDR2 are MNHEY and SVGEGT. CDR3 in amino acids: CASSPLASGSIGETQYF. The CDR3 DNA reads as TGTGCCAGCAGTCCCCTGGCTAGCGGGTCAATAGGGGAGACCCAGTACTTC.

The rearrangement uses TRBV11-2 and TRBJ2-5; 7 bases match TRBD2. V dropped 4 bases and J dropped 2; count of bases not matched to a gene: 13. CDR1 is SGHAT and CDR2 is FQNNGV in the germline V gene. CDR3 length equals 17 residues. The CDR3 spells CASSSLGLTTSQETQYF. DNA for the CDR3: TGTGCCAGCAGCTCCCTGGGACTAACTACCTCTCAAGAGACCCAGTACTTC.

The chain's CDR3 is CASSFPPRGGEQYF. In DNA, the CDR3 is TGTGCCAGCAGCTTTCCACCGCGGGGGGGAGAGCAGTACTTC. J is TRBJ2-5 and V is TRBV7-8, with TRBD2 identical over 9 bases. V was clipped by 3 bases and J by 11 bases; unmatched bases: 10. The germline V gene encodes CDR1 SGHVS and CDR2 FQNEAQ. CDR3 length equals 14 residues.

V usage is TRBV29-1 and J usage is TRBJ1-4; D remains unclear. The CDR3 sequence is 11 residues long. The V gene lost 2 bases and the J gene lost 8 bases, with 6 bases spanning the gap. Germline CDR1 and CDR2: SQVTM and ANQGSEA. The CDR3 sequence: CSVEPGEKLFF. The CDR3 region has the DNA TGCAGCGTTGAACCGGGCGAAAAACTGTTTTTT.

The rearrangement links TRBV27 to TRBJ2-1; no definite D call. This CDR3 is 14 amino acids long. Germline CDR1 reads MNHEY; CDR2 reads SMNVEV (reference sequence). V dropped 0 bases and J dropped 7 bases, with 10 bases sitting between them. CDR3 in amino acids: CASSLSGSRNEQFF. In nucleotides, the CDR3 is TGTGCCAGCAGTTTATCGGGCTCCCGGAATGAGCAGTTCTTC.

There are a few counts of this clonotype. The genes are TRBV7-2 and TRBJ2-5, with TRBD2 matching over 7 bases. The V segment lost 4 bases and the J segment 7 bases; nucleotides outside the gene matches: 3. The CDR3 loop spans 12 amino acids. Germline CDR1 and CDR2: SGHTA and FQGNSA. CDR3 in amino acids: CASSWGRGTQYF. The CDR3 DNA is TGTGCCAGCAGCTGGGGGAGGGGGACCCAGTACTTC.

The chain links TRBV10-3 to TRBJ2-3, with 7 positions matching TRBD1. The V gene's germline CDR1 is ENHRY and CDR2 SYGVKD. This CDR3 is built from 16 residues. V was pared by 1 base and J by 0 bases, with 4 bases of the junction left unmatched. CDR3 in DNA: TGTGCCATCAGTGAGTTGGGGACAGTTAGCACAGATACGCAGTATTTT. It is translated as CAISELGTVSTDTQYF.

In this sample, this clonotype turned up a few times. V is TRBV6-5 and J is TRBJ2-1; 9 bases are shared with TRBD2. The CDR3 runs 16 residues. The germline gives CDR1 MNHEY, CDR2 SVGAGI. With 5 bases clipped from V and 4 bases from J, the junction kept 9 bases outside the gene matches. The chain's CDR3 is CASSNPGLAAYNEQFF. The CDR3 bases are TGTGCCAGCAGTAATCCGGGACTAGCCGCATACAATGAGCAGTTCTTC.

A few counts support this clonotype. This chain joins TRBV10-3 and TRBJ2-3, with a tentative D call TRBD2 (6 bases). Deletions cut 2 bases from V and 4 bases from J, with 13 bases between. The CDR3 spans 15 residues. CDR1 and CDR2 (germline): ENHRY, SYGVKD. The CDR3 bases are TGTGCCATCAGTGAGGTGGGGGGAGGAGCAGATACGCAGTATTTT. Translating it yields CAISEVGGGADTQYF.

J is TRBJ2-7 and V is TRBV5-4, with TRBD1 matching 10 bases. Germline loops: CDR1 SGHNT, CDR2 YYREEE (reference sequence). Losses at the gene ends were 4 bases for V and 3 bases for J; bases not matched to a gene: 7. The length of the CDR3 is 15 residues. The CDR3 sequence is CASSDGQGGHYEQYF. DNA of the CDR3: TGTGCCAGCAGCGACGGACAGGGGGGACACTACGAGCAGTACTTC.

The chain has TRBV9 and TRBJ1-1, with TRBD1 identical over 11 bases. V dropped 3 bases and J dropped 2; count of bases not matched to a gene: 9. The CDR3 has 17 residues. Per the germline V gene, CDR1 is SGDLS and CDR2 is YYNGEE. The CDR3 DNA follows: TGTGCCAGCAGCGCCCACAGGACAGGGGGCCTCAACACTGAAGCTTTCTTT. This codes for CASSAHRTGGLNTEAFF.

The chain recombines TRBV4-1 with TRBJ1-4; D possibly corresponds to TRBD1 (6 bases). V shed 9 bases and J shed 0 bases, with 14 bases lying between them. CDR1 MGHRA and CDR2 YSYEKL come from the germline V gene. The CDR3 consists of 15 residues. CDR3 nucleotides: TGCGCCAGTAGCGCGCGGACAGCAACTAATGAAAAACTGTTTTTT. Amino acid sequence: CASSARTATNEKLFF.

This chain uses TRBV7-2 with TRBJ2-7; D remains ambiguous. The end of the DNA fits TRBJ2-5 better, so the J call may be wrong. Germline V gene data show CDR1 as SGHTA and CDR2 as FQGNSA. The length of the CDR3 is 15 residues. The CDR3: CASSLPLSAQETQYF. The CDR3 DNA sequence: TGTGCCAGCAGCTTACCTTTGTCAGCTCAAGAGACCCAGTACTTC.

The chain recombines TRBV10-3 with TRBJ2-3; D call uncertain. The V end lost 0 bases, the J end lost 13 bases, and 8 bases lay between the germline ends. Germline V gene data show CDR1 as ENHRY and CDR2 as SYGVKD. The CDR3 loop spans 11 amino acids. The CDR3 region has the DNA TGTGCCATCAGTGAGTCGACACTCAAGTATTTT. It yields the protein CAISESTLKYF.

The CDR3 here is CSAISGQGTSGANVLTF. The CDR3 DNA is TGCAGTGCTATCTCGGGACAGGGGACCTCTGGGGCCAACGTCCTGACTTTC. The V and J genes are TRBV20-1 and TRBJ2-6; 10 nucleotides agree with TRBD1. CDR1 and CDR2 (germline): DFQATT, SNEGSKA (reference sequence). CDR3 length equals 17 residues. V dropped 4 bases and J dropped 0; count of bases not matched to a gene: 6.

V and J are TRBV20-1 and TRBJ1-2; 7 nucleotides match TRBD1. J was trimmed by 8 bases and V by 4 bases; bases with no gene match: 7. Germline V lookup: CDR1 DFQATT, CDR2 SNEGSKA (reference sequence). This CDR3 comprises 12 residues. The DNA of the CDR3 is TGCAGTGCTAAGGGGGCATTTGGGGGCTACACCTTC. It translates to CSAKGAFGGYTF.